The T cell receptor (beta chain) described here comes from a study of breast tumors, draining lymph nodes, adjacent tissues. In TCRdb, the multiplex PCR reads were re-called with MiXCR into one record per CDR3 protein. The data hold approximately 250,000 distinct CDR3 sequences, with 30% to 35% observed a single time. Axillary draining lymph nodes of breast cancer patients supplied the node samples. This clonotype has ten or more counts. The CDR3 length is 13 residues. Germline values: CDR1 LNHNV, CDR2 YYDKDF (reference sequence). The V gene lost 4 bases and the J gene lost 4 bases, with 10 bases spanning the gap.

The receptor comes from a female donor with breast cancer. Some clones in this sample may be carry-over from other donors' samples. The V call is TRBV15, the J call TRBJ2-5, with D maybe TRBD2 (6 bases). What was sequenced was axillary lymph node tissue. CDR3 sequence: CATSTGGLETQYF. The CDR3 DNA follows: TGTGCCACCAGCACCGGAGGGTTAGAGACCCAGTACTTC.